This T cell receptor beta chain appears in the sequencing data of a study of prognosis after radiotherapy for stage I lung cancer. At both of two time points, roughly 6 milliliters of peripheral blood were drawn. CDR3 length: 11 residues. Per the germline V gene, CDR1 is SGDLS and CDR2 is YYNGEE. The V end was cut by 2 bases, the J end by 11 bases, with 7 bases between. Amplification of the TCR beta CDR3 (from genomic DNA) was done by two-round multiplex PCR. Primers were specific to each TRBV and TRBJ gene in first-round PCR. Using its own MiXCR run on the multiplex PCR reads, TCRdb lists one record per CDR3 protein. The sample contains 9,500 to 15,000 distinct CDR3 sequences, 45% to 60% of which appear only once.

The chain uses TRBV9 and TRBJ2-2; the D is unclear. Sample: PBMCs, taken before or after stereotactic body radiation therapy (not recorded which). This clonotype was sampled from a donor aged 50 or older with non-small cell lung cancer. The DNA of the CDR3 is TGTGCCAGCAGCGTTACCGTTGAGCTGTTTTTT. As protein: CASSVTVELFF.